A selection of T cell receptor beta chains follows, all from one sample in a study of T cell changes during pregnancy in multiple sclerosis. The assay was immunoSEQ multiplex PCR, and TCRdb's table has in-frame clones only and misses some. This sample has some 48,000 clones, with about 95% found just once. The source material was peripheral blood, sampled in the second trimester of pregnancy. These receptors all come from a female donor with multiple sclerosis, enrolled in a pregnancy study. Each CDR3 is given with its conserved first and last residue. Each record gives: D gene, J gene, V gene, CDR3 DNA, CDR3 protein. D genes are given only for firm matches.

>-|TRBJ2-3|TRBV27
TGTGCCAGCAGTTTTGTGCGGACTAGCACAGATACGCAGTATTTT
CASSFVRTSTDTQYF
>-|TRBJ2-5|TRBV7-9
TGTGCCAGCAGCTCGTCCGGACAGTCTCAAGAGACCCAGTACTTC
CASSSSGQSQETQYF
>-|TRBJ1-1|TRBV2
TGTGCCAGCAGGATCGAACAGGGTACGGACACTGAAGCTTTCTTT
CASRIEQGTDTEAFF
>TRBD1|TRBJ2-7|TRBV4-1
TGCGCCAGCAGCCAAGTCGGGACAGGGAATTACGAGCAGTACTTC
CASSQVGTGNYEQYF
>TRBD1|TRBJ1-2|TRBV14
TGTGCCAGCAGCCAACTGTTAAGGGGGCGCCGCTATGGCTACACCTTC
CASSQLLRGRRYGYTF
>-|TRBJ1-1|TRBV27
TGTGCCAGCAGTTTAGTAGCCAGCATGAACACTGAAGCTTTCTTT
CASSLVASMNTEAFF
>TRBD1|TRBJ2-3|TRBV5-4
TGTGCCAGCAGCCCTCCCCAGGGGGCGATCACAGATACGCAGTATTTT
CASSPPQGAITDTQYF
>TRBD2|TRBJ2-7|TRBV9
TGTGCCAGCAGCGGGGGACTAGCTGGGGAGCAGTACTTC
CASSGGLAGEQYF
>-|TRBJ2-2|TRBV4-3
TGCGCCAGCAGCCAAGGCGTCGGTCGTCAGAACACCGGGGAGCTGTTTTTT
CASSQGVGRQNTGELFF
>TRBD1|TRBJ1-1|TRBV2
TGTGCCAGCAGCTCAATACAGGGGACTGAAGCTTTCTTT
CASSSIQGTEAFF